A few counts support the clone carrying this T cell receptor (beta chain). The data derive from a study of human T cells and chemical hapten exposure. V trimming: 2 bases; J trimming: 7 bases; junction bases outside the gene matches: 13. Germline CDR1 DFQATT, CDR2 SNEGSKA (reference sequence). The CDR3 sequence is 16 residues long. TCRdb passed the RACE reads through MiXCR, listing each CDR3 protein once. The sample lists approximately 400,000 distinct CDR3 sequences, roughly 4.8% occurring once. Sample time point: patch test 1, 2 weeks after DPC sensitization. Regarding treatment: therapeutic diphenylcyclopropenone sensitization with weekly scalp DPC.

The clonotype was recovered from a woman aged 50 to 65 with alopecia areata. Some clones in this sample may be carry-over from other donors' samples. The chain uses TRBV20-1 and TRBJ2-4, with 8 bases that match TRBD1. The sample here was whole blood, taken in connection with sensitization to the hapten diphenylcyclopropenone (DPC). In DNA form, the CDR3 reads TGCAGTGCTAGATCCCAACAGGGGGATGCGTCGAACATTCAGTACTTC. Its translation is CSARSQQGDASNIQYF.